Listed below are T cell receptor beta chains from one sample, sequenced in a study of blood T cells in healthy people across ages. TCRdb used MiXCR to reprocess the 5' RACE reads, holding one entry per CDR3 protein. This sample has approximately 830,000 distinct CDR3 sequences, with around two thirds found just once. Sequencing was done on a sample of blood. The receptors here all came from a man under 40 in good health. The conserved cysteine and the conserved F or W are not part of the CDR3 here.

TRBV12-3/TRBV12-4	14	TRBJ2-1	ASSLVPGLARNEQF
TRBV10-2	14	TRBJ2-3	ASCRTGAASTDTQY
TRBV28	12	TRBJ1-1	ASSPLTGSTEAF
TRBV10-3	11	TRBJ1-1	AIRNRVNTEAF
TRBV12-3/TRBV12-4	16	TRBJ1-4	ASSLVVAIAATNEKLF
TRBV6-5	11	TRBJ1-2	ASRPTGIYGYT
TRBV20-1	12	TRBJ2-7	SASKEVAYNEQY
TRBV7-2	14	TRBJ2-7	ASSRTSGGFSYEQY
TRBV9	14	TRBJ2-1	ASSEDGAGVGNEQF
TRBV10-3	14	TRBJ2-5	AISEGRTRRGETQY
TRBV7-9	11	TRBJ2-1	ASSFGPGNEQF
TRBV7-9	14	TRBJ1-2	ASITTRDTPNYGYT
TRBV11-2	14	TRBJ2-7	ASSLGTSYVAYEQY
TRBV6-5	13	TRBJ2-7	ASSYLRDRSYEQY
TRBV7-2	13	TRBJ1-6	ASSPRTGKDSPLH
TRBV7-9	12	TRBJ2-7	ASNPRGYSYEQY
TRBV5-6	14	TRBJ2-3	ASSLKVGRSTDTQY
TRBV4-3	14	TRBJ2-1	ASSQDSGSSYNEQF
TRBV2	12	TRBJ1-4	ASGDRGPFEKLF
TRBV9	13	TRBJ2-1	ASSDVGGPINEQF
TRBV7-9	14	TRBJ2-7	ASSSEDRGNSYEQY
TRBV30	13	TRBJ2-7	ARAPSQGGNYEQY
TRBV6-2/TRBV6-3	15	TRBJ2-6	ASSDIRDSSGANVLT
TRBV6-4	13	TRBJ2-3	ASSERGAGTDTQY
TRBV7-2	13	TRBJ2-7	ASSLEVARHYEQY
TRBV28	16	TRBJ2-4	ASSLGPLSGGPKNIQY
TRBV27	16	TRBJ1-2	ASSLFALAPQGAYGYT